This T cell receptor beta chain derives from a study of OX40 agonist ivuxolimab in advanced cancers. Overall study findings and caveats: The mean number of expanded clones was higher in CD8+ T cells than in CD4+.

The repertoire was sequenced with immunoSEQ multiplex PCR; TCRdb's copy has only in-frame clones and lacks some. The repertoire holds about 50,000 clones, with around 84% as singletons. V lost 6 bases and J 1 base, leaving 9 bases between the germline ends. This CDR3 spans 13 amino acids. Germline V lookup: CDR1 MNHEY, CDR2 SMNVEV (reference sequence). To note about this clone: Its antigen is unknown.

The chain uses TRBV27 and TRBJ1-1; the D is unclear. This specimen consisted of CD4+ or CD8+ T cells sorted from blood, obtained in a trial of the OX40 agonist ivuxolimab. This clonotype originated in an adult with an advanced solid tumor such as melanoma, head and neck, liver or kidney cancer. The CDR3 DNA reads TGTGCCAGCAGCCCTACCGAGAACACTGAAGCTTTCTTT. Encoded protein: CASSPTENTEAFF.